This is a list of T cell receptor beta chains from one sample in a study of Tregs in tolerant kidney transplant recipients. TCRdb's copy holds only in-frame clones and misses some; the assay was immunoSEQ multiplex PCR. The table records roughly 120,000 clones, around 94% of them present only once. Sequences were obtained from CD4+ T cells from blood. The receptors originated from a human donor in good health. Both conserved end residues are part of each CDR3. The D gene is left open where the match is weak.

length: 18
D: TRBD1
J: TRBJ2-5
V: TRBV27
CDR3: CASSPHPGQGLGPETQYF
DNA: TGTGCCAGCAGTCCTCATCCGGGACAGGGGTTAGGTCCAGAGACCCAGTACTTC

length: 14
D: TRBD2
J: TRBJ2-1
V: TRBV29-1
CDR3: CSATQRGGGYEQFF
DNA: TGCAGCGCCACTCAACGGGGGGGTGGATATGAGCAGTTCTTC

length: 17
D: TRBD1
J: TRBJ1-3
V: TRBV10-3
CDR3: CAISEIPQGAAGNTIYF
DNA: TGTGCCATCAGTGAAATCCCACAGGGGGCCGCTGGAAACACCATATATTTT

length: 15
D: NA
J: TRBJ2-2
V: TRBV7-7
CDR3: CASSLRAVNTGELFF
DNA: TGTGCCAGCAGCTTAAGGGCGGTAAACACCGGGGAGCTGTTTTTT

length: 11
D: TRBD1
J: TRBJ2-5
V: TRBV20-1
CDR3: CSAPDRHTQYF
DNA: TGCAGTGCTCCGGACAGGCATACCCAGTACTTC

length: 14
D: NA
J: TRBJ1-6
V: TRBV27
CDR3: CASRTTGLNSPLHF
DNA: TGTGCCAGCAGAACGACGGGGCTTAATTCACCCCTCCACTTT

length: 12
D: NA
J: TRBJ2-7
V: TRBV2
CDR3: CASSYTGYEQYF
DNA: TGTGCCAGCAGCTATACAGGGTACGAGCAGTACTTC

length: 17
D: TRBD1
J: TRBJ2-5
V: TRBV5-1
CDR3: CASSLGGPLQGGETQYF
DNA: TGCGCCAGCAGCTTGGGCGGCCCCTTACAGGGGGGAGAGACCCAGTACTTC

length: 15
D: NA
J: TRBJ2-2
V: TRBV7-8
CDR3: CASAKLGGNTGELFF
DNA: TGTGCCAGCGCCAAGCTGGGGGGGAACACCGGGGAGCTGTTTTTT

length: 13
D: TRBD1
J: TRBJ2-1
V: TRBV30
CDR3: CAWSEAGGNEQFF
DNA: TGTGCCTGGAGTGAGGCAGGGGGCAATGAGCAGTTCTTC